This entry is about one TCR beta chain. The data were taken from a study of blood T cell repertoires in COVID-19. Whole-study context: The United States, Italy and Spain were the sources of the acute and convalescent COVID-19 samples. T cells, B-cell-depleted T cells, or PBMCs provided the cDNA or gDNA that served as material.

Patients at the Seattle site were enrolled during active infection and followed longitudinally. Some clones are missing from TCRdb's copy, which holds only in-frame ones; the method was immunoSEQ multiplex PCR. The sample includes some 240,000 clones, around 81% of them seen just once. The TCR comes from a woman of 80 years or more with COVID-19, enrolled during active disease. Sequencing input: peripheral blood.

The CDR3 region has the DNA TGCGCCAGCAGCTTGGCCGAACTAGCGGGACTTCGCTCCTACAATGAGCAGTTCTTC. It is translated as CASSLAELAGLRSYNEQFF. The V gene is TRBV5-1, the J gene TRBJ2-1, with 10 bases fitting TRBD2. J lost 0 bases, V lost 0 bases, and 9 bases had no gene match. CDR3 length: 19 amino acids. Per the germline V gene, CDR1 is SGHRS and CDR2 is YFSETQ. Filled out from reference TRBV5-1 and TRBJ2-1, the complete variable domain reads KAGVTQTPRYLIKTRGQQVTLSCSPISGHRSVSWYQQTPGQGLQFLFEYFSETQRNKGNFPGRFSGRQFSNSRSEMNVSTLELGDSALYLCASSLAELAGLRSYNEQFFGPGTRLTVL.